Here is one T cell receptor beta chain with its context. Its cognate antigen is unknown. This CDR3 has 13 residues. The germline V gene encodes CDR1 ENHRY and CDR2 SYGVKD. Trimming left V 8 bases short and J 6 bases short, with 15 bases between. This sample stems from a study of shared clonotypes between healthy human individuals. Whole-study findings and limits: Generation of non-shared clonotypes was less probable than generation of clonotypes shared by all four donors. Larger richness was generally estimated for naive than memory subsets. Genetic and exposure-history diversity was limited by the few donors.

Cells designated naive CD8 were CD45RO-negative and were positively selected for CCR7, with terminally differentiated effector memory CD45RA+ cells excluded. Only in-frame clones appear in the TCRdb table, and some are missing; sequencing was by immunoSEQ multiplex PCR. Here the sample spans roughly 2.1 million clones, roughly 91% being singletons. The receptor was isolated from a man between 18 and 35 years old in good health. Some clones in this sample may be carry-over from other donors' samples. Input material: naive CD8+ T cells from PBMCs. The rearrangement joins TRBV10-3 to TRBJ2-3, with a tentative D call TRBD2 (6 bases). CDR3 residues: CAIGGGNTDTQYF. The DNA for the CDR3 is TGTGCCATCGGTGGCGGGAACACCGATACGCAGTATTTT.